This T cell receptor (beta chain) was obtained from a study of shared clonotypes between healthy human individuals. Per germline, CDR1 KGHSH and CDR2 LQKENI. Unmatched junction bases numbered 8, after V lost 5 bases and J lost 2 bases. The CDR3 has 16 amino acids. Notes on this clone: Its antigen is as yet unknown.

Findings and caveats of the study: Richness estimates generally favored naive over memory subsets. Between a handful of donors, naive CD4 clonotypes were shared at a level of about 5%.

An even split of each subset's genomic DNA across several immunoSEQ plates was performed. Source study methods: In the immunoSEQ data, sequences were junction-only and lacked quality scores, so filtering differed. Clones were read by immunoSEQ multiplex PCR, and TCRdb kept only the in-frame ones, dropping some. That table supplies the V and J calls and clone size; D and trimming were determined from the DNA. Counted here are roughly 1,500,000 clones, 98% occurring once; the ten biggest clones make up approximately 0.4%. The receptor's source is a man younger than 40 in good health. The sample taken for sequencing was naive CD4+ T cells sorted from blood. Specified subset: CD45RA+ positively selected. The gene calls are TRBV18 and TRBJ2-3, with TRBD2 matching over 9 bases. The CDR3 is CASSGTGTSYTDTQYF. The DNA of the CDR3 is TGTGCCAGCTCAGGAACCGGGACTAGCTACACAGATACGCAGTATTTT.